This T cell receptor beta chain stems from a study of cytomegalovirus exposure and HLA in healthy donors. Across the study: Samples from HLA-typed donors yielded about 86 million unique TCRs in an early data release.

Germline-derived CDR1 and CDR2 are SQVTM and ANQGSEA. The V end lost 4 bases, the J end lost 12 bases, and 12 bases lay between the germline ends. The CDR3 is 10 residues long. PCR was performed using 60 Vbeta and 13 Jbeta primers. The table came from immunoSEQ multiplex PCR; TCRdb's copy has only in-frame clones and leaves some out. The sample shows hundreds of thousands of clones, roughly 84% of them seen only once. Sequencing input: PBMCs. The TCR was taken from a boy younger than 10 in good health and CMV-seronegative. The chain combines TRBV29-1 with TRBJ1-2; D ambiguous. This CDR3 reads CSVGSRGDTF. The CDR3 DNA reads TGCAGCGTTGGGAGCCGGGGAGACACCTTC.